The clone carrying this T cell receptor (beta chain) appeared a single time. The CDR3 runs 14 residues. CDR1 SNHLY and CDR2 FYNNEI come from the germline V gene. The V and J ends lost 6 bases and 10 bases respectively, with 21 bases between them. The data were obtained in a study of blood T cell repertoires in COVID-19. Measured with immunoSEQ multiplex PCR; TCRdb has only the in-frame clones, and not every one. This sample carries about 39,000 clones, approximately 93% of them seen once, and the ten largest clones take around 4%. The rearrangement uses TRBV2 and TRBJ1-2; a possible D gene is TRBD1 (5 bases). This receptor was identified in a human donor with active COVID-19. The donor label of this sample is uncertain. The source material was peripheral blood. CDR3 loop: CASSKLTGTLAYTF. CDR3 DNA: TGTGCCAGCAGCAAACTTACCGGGACTCTGGCCTACACCTTC.